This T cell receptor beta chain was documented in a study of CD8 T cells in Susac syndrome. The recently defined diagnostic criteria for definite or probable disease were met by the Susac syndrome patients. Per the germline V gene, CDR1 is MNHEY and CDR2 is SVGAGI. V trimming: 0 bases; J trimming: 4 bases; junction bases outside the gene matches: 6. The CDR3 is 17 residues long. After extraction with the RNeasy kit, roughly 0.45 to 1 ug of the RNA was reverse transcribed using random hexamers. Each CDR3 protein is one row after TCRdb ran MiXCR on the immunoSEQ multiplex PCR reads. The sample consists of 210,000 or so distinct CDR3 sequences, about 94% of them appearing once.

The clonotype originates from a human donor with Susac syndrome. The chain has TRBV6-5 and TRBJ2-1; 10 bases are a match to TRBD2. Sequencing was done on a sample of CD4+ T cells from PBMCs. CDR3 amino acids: CASSYSISGGLYNEQFF. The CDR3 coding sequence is TGTGCCAGCAGTTACTCGATTAGCGGGGGGCTGTACAATGAGCAGTTCTTC.